This is a list of T cell receptor beta chains from one sample in a study of blood T cell repertoires in COVID-19. The method was immunoSEQ multiplex PCR; TCRdb's version includes in-frame clones alone and lacks a portion of them. The sample lists about 59,000 clones, more than 60% occurring once. Sequencing used peripheral blood. All receptors come from a woman in her seventies with acute or convalescent COVID-19. The CDR3 runs from the conserved cysteine through the conserved F or W. Fields, in order: D gene, J gene, V gene, clone size, CDR3 DNA, CDR3 protein. A D gene is named only where the DNA matches it firmly. The listing skips clone size in some rows; elsewhere it reads once, few, many or a size class.

D: .; J: TRBJ1-5; V: TRBV6-1; size: few; DNA: TGTGCCAGCAGTGAGAAGCCGTTTTATCAGCCCCAGCATTTT; CDR3: CASSEKPFYQPQHF
D: TRBD1; J: TRBJ1-5; V: TRBV19; size: .; DNA: TGTGCCAGTAGCATAGTTCCGGGACAGGGCAATCAGCCCCAGCATTTT; CDR3: CASSIVPGQGNQPQHF
D: .; J: TRBJ1-2; V: TRBV12-3/TRBV12-4; size: .; DNA: TGTGCCAGCAGTGGGGGGGCCTATGGCTACACCTTC; CDR3: CASSGGAYGYTF
D: .; J: TRBJ2-2; V: TRBV19; size: .; DNA: TGTGCCAGTAACGGCAGGCAGAACACCGGGGAGCTGTTTTTT; CDR3: CASNGRQNTGELFF
D: .; J: TRBJ2-2; V: TRBV5-1; size: .; DNA: TGCGCCAGCAGCACGGACGTGGGGGCCAGGACCGGGGAGCTGTTTTTT; CDR3: CASSTDVGARTGELFF
D: TRBD2; J: TRBJ2-5; V: TRBV7-9; size: .; DNA: TGTGCCAGCAGCTTACGACTAGCGGGGGAGCAAGAGACCCAGTACTTC; CDR3: CASSLRLAGEQETQYF
D: TRBD1; J: TRBJ1-1; V: TRBV12-5; size: .; DNA: TGTGCTAGTGGCAACCCTACAACAGGGGCTGAAGCTTTCTTT; CDR3: CASGNPTTGAEAFF
D: TRBD1; J: TRBJ2-1; V: TRBV7-9; size: .; DNA: TGTGCCAGCAGCCGTCTGGACAGGTGGTACAATGAGCAGTTCTTC; CDR3: CASSRLDRWYNEQFF
D: .; J: TRBJ1-2; V: TRBV5-5; size: .; DNA: TGTGCCAGCAGCAGCGTCTTTCGTGGAATCTATGGCTACACCTTC; CDR3: CASSSVFRGIYGYTF
D: .; J: TRBJ1-1; V: TRBV20-1; size: once; DNA: TGCAGTGCTAAACCCAGGACTGAAGCTTTCTTT; CDR3: CSAKPRTEAFF
D: TRBD2; J: TRBJ2-1; V: TRBV7-9; size: few; DNA: TGTGCCAGCAGCTCTAGCGGGGGGGCAGGGGAGCAGTTCTTC; CDR3: CASSSSGGAGEQFF
D: .; J: TRBJ2-2; V: TRBV5-5; size: .; DNA: TGTGCCAGCAGCTTGGGTCAGGGGTTCACCGGGGAGCTGTTTTTT; CDR3: CASSLGQGFTGELFF
D: TRBD1; J: TRBJ1-5; V: TRBV24-1; size: .; DNA: TGTGCCACCAGTGATCCCACAGGGGGCTCTCATCAGCCCCAGCATTTT; CDR3: CATSDPTGGSHQPQHF
D: TRBD1; J: TRBJ1-4; V: TRBV5-1; size: few; DNA: TGCGCCAGCAGCCACCTGACAGGGACTAATGAAAAACTGTTTTTT; CDR3: CASSHLTGTNEKLFF
D: TRBD1; J: TRBJ1-2; V: TRBV7-9; size: .; DNA: TGTGCCAGCAGCTTAGGCAGGGGGCAAGGCGGCTACACCTTC; CDR3: CASSLGRGQGGYTF
D: TRBD1; J: TRBJ2-2; V: TRBV5-4; size: once; DNA: TGTGCCAGCAGCTCCAGAGCCGGGACAGGCAACACCGGGGAGCTGTTTTTT; CDR3: CASSSRAGTGNTGELFF
D: .; J: TRBJ1-2; V: TRBV19; size: .; DNA: TGTGCCAGTTGGGACACTAACTATGGCTACACCTTC; CDR3: CASWDTNYGYTF
D: .; J: TRBJ1-4; V: TRBV7-8; size: .; DNA: TGTGCCAGCAGCTTAGGTACAGGGACTAATGAAAAACTGTTTTTT; CDR3: CASSLGTGTNEKLFF
D: .; J: TRBJ1-1; V: TRBV2; size: few; DNA: TGTGCCAGCAGGTACAGGTTGAACACTGAAGCTTTCTTT; CDR3: CASRYRLNTEAFF
D: .; J: TRBJ1-5; V: TRBV7-8; size: .; DNA: TGTGCCAGCAGCCTACAGGGTACGGATCAGCCCCAGCATTTT; CDR3: CASSLQGTDQPQHF
D: TRBD1; J: TRBJ2-7; V: TRBV4-2; size: few; DNA: TGTGCCAGCAGCCGAGAACAGGGGGTCTACGAGCAGTACTTC; CDR3: CASSREQGVYEQYF
D: TRBD1; J: TRBJ2-5; V: TRBV6-5; size: .; DNA: TGTGCCAGCAGCCTAGACAGGGGTGGAGAGACCCAGTACTTC; CDR3: CASSLDRGGETQYF
D: TRBD1; J: TRBJ1-3; V: TRBV19; size: .; DNA: TGTGCCAGTAACGCCAGGGGGCTCTCTGGAAACACCATATATTTT; CDR3: CASNARGLSGNTIYF
D: TRBD1; J: TRBJ2-3; V: TRBV6-5; size: .; DNA: TGTGCCAGCAGTTACTCTCCGACAGGGGCAGTAGATACGCAGTATTTT; CDR3: CASSYSPTGAVDTQYF
D: .; J: TRBJ1-2; V: TRBV27; size: .; DNA: TGTGCCAGCAGTTTAAAGGGCAGGGGCTATGGCTACACCTTC; CDR3: CASSLKGRGYGYTF
D: .; J: TRBJ1-1; V: TRBV5-4; size: many; DNA: TGTGCCAGCGCCGGGCGGGGGAGCACTGAAGCTTTCTTT; CDR3: CASAGRGSTEAFF
D: TRBD1; J: TRBJ1-2; V: TRBV18; size: .; DNA: TGTGCCAGCTCACCGACGGGACAGGGAAGCTACACCTTC; CDR3: CASSPTGQGSYTF
D: TRBD2; J: TRBJ2-5; V: TRBV6-5; size: .; DNA: TGTGCCAGCAGCTTAGGGACTAGCGGGGGCCGGGTGGACTTC; CDR3: CASSLGTSGGRVDF
D: .; J: TRBJ1-6; V: TRBV11-2; size: many; DNA: TGTGCCAGCAGCTTAACGACCGGGTTTAATTCACCCCTCCACTTT; CDR3: CASSLTTGFNSPLHF
D: TRBD1; J: TRBJ1-1; V: TRBV5-1; size: .; DNA: TGCGCCAGCAGCGACCAACAGGGGCTCACTGAAGCTTTCTTT; CDR3: CASSDQQGLTEAFF
D: .; J: TRBJ1-1; V: TRBV11-3; size: .; DNA: TGTGCCAGCAGCCAAGACAGTACTGAAGCTTTCTTT; CDR3: CASSQDSTEAFF
D: TRBD1; J: TRBJ1-1; V: TRBV27; size: .; DNA: TGTGCCAGCAGGTCGACAGGGCTCACTGAAGCTTTCTTT; CDR3: CASRSTGLTEAFF
D: TRBD1; J: TRBJ1-1; V: TRBV19; size: .; DNA: TGTGCCAGTAGTGGGGACAGGGTGACTGAAGCTTTCTTT; CDR3: CASSGDRVTEAFF
D: TRBD1; J: TRBJ1-1; V: TRBV6-5; size: many; DNA: TGTGCCAGCAGTCCTCAGGGGGGTGCGGGCACTGAAGCTTTCTTT; CDR3: CASSPQGGAGTEAFF
D: TRBD1; J: TRBJ1-2; V: TRBV6-5; size: .; DNA: TGTGCCAGCAACCCCGGGACAGGGGGACTTCGGGGCTACACCTTC; CDR3: CASNPGTGGLRGYTF
D: .; J: TRBJ1-3; V: TRBV29-1; size: .; DNA: TGCAGCGTGGGGGGAGGGAGTTTCTCTGGAAACACCATATATTTT; CDR3: CSVGGGSFSGNTIYF
D: .; J: TRBJ1-1; V: TRBV6-5; size: .; DNA: TGTGCCAGCACCAAAAGTCAGGGTGGGACTGAAGCTTTCTTT; CDR3: CASTKSQGGTEAFF
D: .; J: TRBJ1-2; V: TRBV27; size: .; DNA: TGTGCCAGCAGTTTTTATATCAACAGTAACTATGGCTACACCTTC; CDR3: CASSFYINSNYGYTF
D: TRBD1; J: TRBJ1-1; V: TRBV5-1; size: medium-sized; DNA: TGCGCCAGCAGCTCCCGGGACAGGGGCCCCATGAACACTGAAGCTTTCTTT; CDR3: CASSSRDRGPMNTEAFF
D: .; J: TRBJ1-4; V: TRBV7-2; size: few; DNA: TGTGCCAGCAGATCAATTGGGGGCGCTAATGAAAAACTGTTTTTT; CDR3: CASRSIGGANEKLFF
D: TRBD1; J: TRBJ1-5; V: TRBV7-2; size: few; DNA: TGTGCCAGCAGCTTCGGACAGGGCTACAATCAGCCCCAGCATTTT; CDR3: CASSFGQGYNQPQHF
D: TRBD1; J: TRBJ1-5; V: TRBV18; size: once; DNA: TGTGCCAGCTCGTGGGGACAGAACAATCAGCCCCAGCATTTT; CDR3: CASSWGQNNQPQHF
D: TRBD1; J: TRBJ1-4; V: TRBV6-5; size: .; DNA: TGTGCCAGCAGTTACTCGACAGGGGGGTATGAAAAACTGTTTTTT; CDR3: CASSYSTGGYEKLFF
D: TRBD1; J: TRBJ1-4; V: TRBV6-5; size: few; DNA: TGTGCCAGCAGGGACAGGGGGTTATCGGATGAAAAACTGTTTTTT; CDR3: CASRDRGLSDEKLFF
D: TRBD1; J: TRBJ1-2; V: TRBV11-2; size: .; DNA: TGTGCCAGCAGCTCTCGGACAGGGACGAACTATGGCTACACCTTC; CDR3: CASSSRTGTNYGYTF
D: TRBD2; J: TRBJ2-3; V: TRBV7-3; size: .; DNA: TGTGCCAGCAGCTTAGCGGGGGGAAGCACAGATACGCAGTATTTT; CDR3: CASSLAGGSTDTQYF
D: .; J: TRBJ2-3; V: TRBV13; size: .; DNA: TGTGCCAGCAGCTCATTTGGAGGTACGCAGTATTTT; CDR3: CASSSFGGTQYF
D: .; J: TRBJ1-5; V: TRBV3-1/TRBV3-2; size: .; DNA: TGTGCCAGCAGCCAGCAAGACAGATCCAATCAGCCCCAGCATTTT; CDR3: CASSQQDRSNQPQHF
D: .; J: TRBJ1-2; V: TRBV5-5; size: .; DNA: TGTGCCAGCAGCCCGGATGGGCAGGGAATCCCGGGAGCTAACTATGGCTACACCTTC; CDR3: CASSPDGQGIPGANYGYTF
D: .; J: TRBJ1-1; V: TRBV6-5; size: .; DNA: TGTGCCAGCAGTCCTGACAGCCTGAACACTGAAGCTTTCTTT; CDR3: CASSPDSLNTEAFF
D: .; J: TRBJ2-3; V: TRBV6-6; size: .; DNA: TGTGCCAGCAGTTACGTTCCTAGCGGCACAGATACGCAGTATTTT; CDR3: CASSYVPSGTDTQYF
D: TRBD1; J: TRBJ1-5; V: TRBV10-3; size: .; DNA: TGTGCCATCAGTGCCCGAACGACAGGGAACAATCAGCCCCAGCATTTT; CDR3: CAISARTTGNNQPQHF
D: .; J: TRBJ2-1; V: TRBV20-1; size: .; DNA: TGCAGTGCTAGCCCCGTCCATGAGCAGTTCTTC; CDR3: CSASPVHEQFF
D: TRBD2; J: TRBJ2-3; V: TRBV5-1; size: .; DNA: TGCGCCAGCAGCTTGGGACTAGCGGGGACGGCAGATACGCAGTATTTT; CDR3: CASSLGLAGTADTQYF
D: TRBD1; J: TRBJ1-6; V: TRBV5-1; size: few; DNA: TGCGCCAGCAGCCCTGAGGGGACAGGGCTTTTTTTGTTGGATTCACCCCTCCACTTT; CDR3: CASSPEGTGLFLLDSPLHF
D: TRBD1; J: TRBJ2-4; V: TRBV18; size: .; DNA: TGTGCCAGCTCACGACAGGGGGGAAACATTCAGTACTTC; CDR3: CASSRQGGNIQYF